The T cell receptor (beta chain) described here comes from a study of shared clonotypes between healthy human individuals. Study in general: CD4 naive and CD4 memory each took three plates per donor, while CD8 naive took two and CD8 memory one.

Method: immunoSEQ multiplex PCR; TCRdb's copy keeps in-frame clones and lacks some. Of millions of clones in the sample, 80% to 95% were seen once. General study points: Depth of sequencing was expected to influence donor clonotype sharing. Non-shared clonotypes had lower generation probabilities than those shared by all four donors.

Comments on this clone: What it binds is not known.

Partitioning of CD4+ cells yielded a CD45RA+ naive subset and a CD45RA-negative memory subset. Sequencing was done on a sample of naive CD4+ T cells from PBMCs. Regarding subset: CD45RA+ positively selected. The sequence was collected from a man between 18 and 35 years old in good health. Some clones in this sample may be carry-over from other donors' samples.

CDR3 sequence: CASSFSGAGSSEQYF. The CDR3 nucleotides read TGTGCCAGCAGTTTTTCGGGGGCAGGTTCAAGCGAGCAGTACTTC. The chain carries TRBV28 and TRBJ2-7, with D perhaps matching TRBD1 or TRBD2 (6 bases each). The CDR3 sequence is 15 residues long. CDR1 is MDHEN and CDR2 is SYDVKM in the germline V gene. V lost 3 bases to trimming and J lost 6 bases, with 18 bases between them.